This TCR beta chain was recorded in a study of blood T cell repertoires in COVID-19. Study details: COVID-19 samples, acute and convalescent, were from the United States, Italy and Spain.

In the original processing: Researchers report that nucleated cell counts were estimated from reference gene primer amplification. Clones were read by immunoSEQ multiplex PCR, and TCRdb kept only the in-frame ones, dropping some. Clone size and the V and J calls come from that table; the DNA yielded D and trimming. The profile shows around 190,000 clones, about 80% of them singletons. The V gene's germline CDR1 is SGHNT and CDR2 YYREEE (reference sequence). Trimming took 0 bases from V and 1 from J, leaving 6 bases between them. The CDR3 is 14 amino acids. The sequence was collected from a human donor in a cohort sampled during active COVID-19. The sample taken for sequencing was peripheral blood. V usage is TRBV5-4 and J usage is TRBJ2-3, with a possible D match to TRBD1 (5 bases). The CDR3: CASSLEGGTDTQYF. Written as DNA, the CDR3 is TGTGCCAGCAGCTTGGAAGGGGGCACAGATACGCAGTATTTT.